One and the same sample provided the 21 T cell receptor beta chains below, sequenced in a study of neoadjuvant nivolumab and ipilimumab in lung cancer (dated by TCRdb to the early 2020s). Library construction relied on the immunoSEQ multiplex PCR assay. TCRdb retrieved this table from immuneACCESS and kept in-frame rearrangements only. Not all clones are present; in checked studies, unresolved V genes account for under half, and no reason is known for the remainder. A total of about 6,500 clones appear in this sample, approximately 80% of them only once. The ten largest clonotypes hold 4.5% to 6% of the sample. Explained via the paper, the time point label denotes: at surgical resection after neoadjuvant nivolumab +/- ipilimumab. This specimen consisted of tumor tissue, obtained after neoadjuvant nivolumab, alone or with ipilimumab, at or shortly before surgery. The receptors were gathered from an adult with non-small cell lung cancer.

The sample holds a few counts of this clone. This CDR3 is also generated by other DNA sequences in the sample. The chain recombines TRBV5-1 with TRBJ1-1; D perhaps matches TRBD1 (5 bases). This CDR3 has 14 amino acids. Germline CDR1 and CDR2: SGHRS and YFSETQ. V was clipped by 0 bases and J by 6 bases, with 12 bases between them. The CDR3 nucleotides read TGCGCCAGCAGCTTGGCGGGGGGATTGTCTGAAGCTTTCTTT. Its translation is CASSLAGGLSEAFF. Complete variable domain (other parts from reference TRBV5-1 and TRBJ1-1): KAGVTQTPRYLIKTRGQQVTLSCSPISGHRSVSWYQQTPGQGLQFLFEYFSETQRNKGNFPGRFSGRQFSNSRSEMNVSTLELGDSALYLCASSLAGGLSEAFFGQGTRLTVV.

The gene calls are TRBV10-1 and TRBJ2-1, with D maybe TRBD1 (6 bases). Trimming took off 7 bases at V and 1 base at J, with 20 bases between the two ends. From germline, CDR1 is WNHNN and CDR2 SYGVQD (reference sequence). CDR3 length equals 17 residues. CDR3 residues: CASTLGTGSESYNEQFF. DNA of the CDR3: TGCGCCAGCACTTTGGGCACAGGGTCCGAATCCTACAATGAGCAGTTCTTC.

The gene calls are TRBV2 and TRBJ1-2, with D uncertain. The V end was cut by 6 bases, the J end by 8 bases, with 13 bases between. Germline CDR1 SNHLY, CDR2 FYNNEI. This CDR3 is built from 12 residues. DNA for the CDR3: TGTGCCAGCAGACCCGAGGGTCGGGGCTACACCTTC. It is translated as CASRPEGRGYTF.

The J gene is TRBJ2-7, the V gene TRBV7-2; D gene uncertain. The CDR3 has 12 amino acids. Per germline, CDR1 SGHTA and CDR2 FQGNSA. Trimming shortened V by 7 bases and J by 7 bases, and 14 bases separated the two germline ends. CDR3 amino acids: CASTKEIGEQYF. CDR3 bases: TGTGCCAGCACCAAGGAAATCGGGGAGCAGTACTTC.

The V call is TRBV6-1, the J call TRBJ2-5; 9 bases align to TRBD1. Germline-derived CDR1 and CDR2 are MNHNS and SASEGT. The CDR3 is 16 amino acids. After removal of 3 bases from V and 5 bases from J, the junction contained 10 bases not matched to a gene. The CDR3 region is CASSDVLGTGRETQYF. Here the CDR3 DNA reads TGTGCCAGCAGTGACGTGCTCGGGACAGGGCGGGAGACCCAGTACTTC.

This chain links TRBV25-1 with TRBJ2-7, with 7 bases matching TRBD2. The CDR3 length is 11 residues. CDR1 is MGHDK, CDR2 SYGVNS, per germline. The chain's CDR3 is CAVMGGSEQYF. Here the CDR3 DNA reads TGTGCTGTAATGGGGGGGTCCGAGCAGTACTTC.

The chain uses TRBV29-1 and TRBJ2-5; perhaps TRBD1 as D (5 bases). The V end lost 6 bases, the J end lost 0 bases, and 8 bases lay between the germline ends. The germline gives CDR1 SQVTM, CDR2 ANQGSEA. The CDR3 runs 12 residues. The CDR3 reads CSVDKYQETQYF. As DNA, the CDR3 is TGCAGCGTGGACAAGTACCAAGAGACCCAGTACTTC.

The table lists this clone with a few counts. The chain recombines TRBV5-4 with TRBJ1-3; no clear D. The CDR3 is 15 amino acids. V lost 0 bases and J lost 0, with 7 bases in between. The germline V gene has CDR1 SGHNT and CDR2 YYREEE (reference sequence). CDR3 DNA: TGTGCCAGCAGCTTGGATCAAGCCTCTGGAAACACCATATATTTT. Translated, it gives CASSLDQASGNTIYF.

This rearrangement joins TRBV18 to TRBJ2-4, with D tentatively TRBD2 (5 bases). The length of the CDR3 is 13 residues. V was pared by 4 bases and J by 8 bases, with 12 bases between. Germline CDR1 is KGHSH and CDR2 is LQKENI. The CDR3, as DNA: TGTGCCAGCTCACGAGCCACCGGGGACATTCAGTACTTC. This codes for CASSRATGDIQYF.

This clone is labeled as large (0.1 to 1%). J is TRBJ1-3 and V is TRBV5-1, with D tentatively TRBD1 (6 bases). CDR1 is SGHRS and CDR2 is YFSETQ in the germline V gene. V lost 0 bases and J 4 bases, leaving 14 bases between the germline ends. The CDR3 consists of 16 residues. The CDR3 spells CASSLDTGLPGNTIYF. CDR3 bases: TGCGCCAGCAGCTTGGATACAGGGTTACCGGGAAACACCATATATTTT.

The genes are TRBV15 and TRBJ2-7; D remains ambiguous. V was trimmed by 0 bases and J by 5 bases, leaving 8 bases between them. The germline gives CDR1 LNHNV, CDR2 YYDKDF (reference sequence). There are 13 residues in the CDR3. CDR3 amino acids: CATSRDPLNEQYF. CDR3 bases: TGTGCCACCAGCAGAGATCCGCTCAACGAGCAGTACTTC.

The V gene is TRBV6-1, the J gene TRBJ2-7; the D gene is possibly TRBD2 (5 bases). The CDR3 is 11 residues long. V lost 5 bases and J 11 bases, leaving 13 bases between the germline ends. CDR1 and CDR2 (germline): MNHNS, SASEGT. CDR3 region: CASSRGLEEYF. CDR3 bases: TGTGCCAGCAGTCGTGGGTTGGAGGAGTACTTC.

The CDR3 DNA reads TGTGCCAGCAGCGGGGGGAGTCGCTATGGCTACACCTTC. It is translated as CASSGGSRYGYTF. The V gene is TRBV25-1, the J gene TRBJ1-2; perhaps TRBD1 as D (5 bases). Germline CDR1 reads MGHDK; CDR2 reads SYGVNS. The CDR3 contains 13 residues. The V end lost 6 bases, the J end lost 4 bases, and 12 bases lay between the germline ends.

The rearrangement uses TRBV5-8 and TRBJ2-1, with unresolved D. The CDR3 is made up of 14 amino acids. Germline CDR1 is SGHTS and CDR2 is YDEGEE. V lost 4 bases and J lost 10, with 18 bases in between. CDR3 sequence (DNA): TGTGCCAGCAGCGGCGGCCGCCAAACCAGGGAGCAGTTCTTC. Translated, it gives CASSGGRQTREQFF.

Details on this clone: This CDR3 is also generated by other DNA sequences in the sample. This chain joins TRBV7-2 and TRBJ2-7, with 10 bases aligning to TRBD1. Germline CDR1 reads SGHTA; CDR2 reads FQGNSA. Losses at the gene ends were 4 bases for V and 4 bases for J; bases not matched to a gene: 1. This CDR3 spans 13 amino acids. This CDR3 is CASSWDRGYEQYF. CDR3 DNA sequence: TGTGCCAGCAGCTGGGACAGGGGATACGAGCAGTACTTC.

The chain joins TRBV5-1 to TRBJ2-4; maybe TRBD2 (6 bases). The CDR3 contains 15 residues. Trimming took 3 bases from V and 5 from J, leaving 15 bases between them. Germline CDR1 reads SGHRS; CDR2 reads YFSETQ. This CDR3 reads CASSSEGSQENIQYF. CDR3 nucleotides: TGCGCCAGCAGCTCGGAGGGGTCGCAGGAAAACATTCAGTACTTC.

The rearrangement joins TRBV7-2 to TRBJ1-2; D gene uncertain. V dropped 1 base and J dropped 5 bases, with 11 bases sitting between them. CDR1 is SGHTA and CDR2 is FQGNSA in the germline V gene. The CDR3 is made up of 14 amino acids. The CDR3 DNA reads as TGTGCCAGCAGCTTAGGGGTAGGCGCGTATGGCTACACCTTC. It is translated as CASSLGVGAYGYTF.

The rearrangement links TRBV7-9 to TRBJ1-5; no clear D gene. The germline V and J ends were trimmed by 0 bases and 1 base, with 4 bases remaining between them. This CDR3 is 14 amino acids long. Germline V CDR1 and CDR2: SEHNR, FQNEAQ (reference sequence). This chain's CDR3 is CASSLALSNQPQHF. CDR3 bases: TGTGCCAGCAGCTTAGCCCTGAGCAATCAGCCCCAGCATTTT.

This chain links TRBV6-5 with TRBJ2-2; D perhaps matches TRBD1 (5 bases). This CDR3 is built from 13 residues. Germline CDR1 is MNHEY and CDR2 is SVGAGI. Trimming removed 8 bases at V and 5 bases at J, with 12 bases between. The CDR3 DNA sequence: TGTGCCAGCGGGCAGGGATTAACCGGGGAGCTGTTTTTT. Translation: CASGQGLTGELFF.

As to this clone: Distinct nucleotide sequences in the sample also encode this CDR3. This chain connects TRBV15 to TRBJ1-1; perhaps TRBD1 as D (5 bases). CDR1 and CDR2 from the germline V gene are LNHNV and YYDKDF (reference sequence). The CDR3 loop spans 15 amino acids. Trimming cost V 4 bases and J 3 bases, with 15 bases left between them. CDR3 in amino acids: CATSTSTGRDTEAFF. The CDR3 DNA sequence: TGTGCCACCAGCACCTCCACAGGTAGGGACACTGAAGCTTTCTTT.

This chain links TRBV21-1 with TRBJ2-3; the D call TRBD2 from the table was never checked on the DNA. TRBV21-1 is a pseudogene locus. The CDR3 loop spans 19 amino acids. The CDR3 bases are TGTGCCAGCAGCAAACGAAGAACTTCAGGACTCGGGGACACAGATACGCAGTATTTT. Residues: CASSKRRTSGLGDTDTQYF.